This passage covers 11 T cell receptor beta chains from one sample sequenced in a study of T-cell reconstitution after alpha-beta-depleted transplantation in children. Preparation of the TCRbeta library used unique molecular identifiers. MiXCR, applied by TCRdb to the PCR reads, yields one record per CDR3 protein. This sample has some 550,000 distinct CDR3 sequences; around 23% occur once, and the top ten carry 14%. The material was PBMCs, mostly from graft donor cells, obtained 360 days after TCRalphabeta/CD19-depleted stem cell transplant. The receptors come from a boy less than two years old who had a stem cell transplant for acute myeloid leukemia, so the T cells may come from the graft donor.

Regarding this clonotype: A single base separates this from a much larger clone, so it may be a read error. The CDR3 ends on some other residue instead of the conserved phenylalanine or tryptophan, so this is likely a read error. The chain couples TRBV11-2 to TRBJ2-7; TRBD1 agrees at 8 bases. Trimming took 5 bases from V and 6 from J; bases not matched to a gene: 6. From germline, CDR1 is SGHAT and CDR2 FQNNGV. This CDR3 comprises 13 residues. CDR3 in amino acids: CASSAGQGTEQYG. The CDR3 DNA sequence: TGTGCCAGCAGCGCCGGACAGGGCACCGAGCAGTACGGC.

This rearrangement joins TRBV11-2 to TRBJ2-1; 9 bases match TRBD2. CDR3 length: 17 residues. Germline trimming cut 1 base from V and 2 bases from J; bases unmatched to any gene: 6. Germline lookup yields CDR1 SGHAT and CDR2 FQNNGV. The CDR3: CASSLVSSGAAYNEQFF. DNA of the CDR3: TGTGCCAGCAGCTTAGTGTCTAGCGGGGCTGCCTACAATGAGCAGTTCTTC.

The chain carries TRBV20-1 and TRBJ2-2; 11 nucleotides agree with TRBD1. Per the germline V gene, CDR1 is DFQATT and CDR2 is SNEGSKA (reference sequence). This CDR3 is 14 amino acids long. V lost 3 bases to trimming and J lost 7 bases; unmatched junction nucleotides: 4. The DNA for the CDR3 is TGCAGTGCTAGGGACAGGGGGCAGGTCGGGGAGCTGTTTTTT. Translation gives CSARDRGQVGELFF.

The rearrangement joins TRBV13 to TRBJ1-1, with D unclear. Germline CDR1 is PRHDT and CDR2 is FYEKMQ (reference sequence). V lost 4 bases to trimming and J lost 7 bases, with 13 bases between them. This CDR3 is 13 amino acids long. CDR3 amino acids: CASSWSGSDEAFF. The CDR3 DNA reads TGTGCCAGCAGCTGGTCCGGGTCGGATGAAGCTTTCTTT.

This clonotype was seen only a few times. At one end, the junction sequence differs from germline, possibly due to a read error. This rearrangement joins TRBV20-1 to TRBJ1-3; D unclear. This CDR3 spans 17 amino acids. Germline V gene data show CDR1 as DFQATT and CDR2 as SNEGSKA (reference sequence). CDR3 DNA sequence: TGCTGTGCTTCCCCCCTTGACTCTTACTTCTCTGGAAACACCATATATTTT. Its translation is CCASPLDSYFSGNTIYF.

The chain carries TRBV28 and TRBJ2-3, with 10 bases matching TRBD2. Trimming at V came to 9 bases and at J to 0 bases, leaving 9 bases not matched to a gene. Looked up from germline, CDR1 is MDHEN and CDR2 is SYDVKM. The CDR3 length is 16 residues. The CDR3 region has the DNA TGTGCCAGTACGTTGGGGACTAGCGTTAGCACAGATACGCAGTATTTT. This encodes CASTLGTSVSTDTQYF.

This clonotype has a count of ten or more. This sequence joins TRBV7-3 and TRBJ2-2; 10 bases are shared with TRBD1. The CDR3 totals 13 residues. Per the germline V gene, CDR1 is SGHTA and CDR2 is FQGTGA. Unmatched junction bases numbered 3, after V lost 10 bases and J lost 4 bases. The CDR3 reads CATGDRGTGELFF. CDR3 coding DNA: TGTGCCACTGGGGACAGGGGCACCGGGGAGCTGTTTTTT.

The DNA of the CDR3 is TGTGCCAGCAGCTTATTTGGGGGGCGCGAGCAGTACGTC. Encoded protein: CASSLFGGREQYV. The chain carries TRBV7-2 and TRBJ2-7, with D perhaps TRBD1 or TRBD2 (6 bases each). This CDR3 contains 13 residues. The ends were cut back, 2 bases at V and 6 bases at J, with 11 bases in the middle. Germline V CDR1 and CDR2: SGHTA, FQGNSA.

This chain connects TRBV29-1 to TRBJ1-2; TRBD1 agrees at 9 bases. Germline assignment: CDR1 SQVTM and CDR2 ANQGSEA. The CDR3 has 15 amino acids. J gave up 2 bases and V 1 base, and 5 bases lay outside the gene matches. As DNA, the CDR3 is TGCAGCGTTGAAGGCGCGACAGGGGGGAACTATGGCTACACCTTC. As protein: CSVEGATGGNYGYTF.

The chain joins TRBV7-3 to TRBJ2-3, with D uncertain. Germline V gene lookup returns CDR1 SGHTA and CDR2 FQGTGA. V shed 6 bases and J shed 1 base, with 8 bases lying between them. CDR3 length: 13 residues. The CDR3 protein is CASSTLGTDTQYF. The DNA of the CDR3 is TGTGCCAGCAGTACCCTCGGCACAGATACGCAGTATTTT.

The rearrangement links TRBV3-1 to TRBJ1-5; possible D gene TRBD1, 6 bases. Germline CDR1 reads LGHDT; CDR2 reads YNNKEL (reference sequence). The CDR3 totals 13 residues. The V and J ends lost 8 bases and 0 bases respectively, with 8 bases between them. CDR3 sequence: CASGQNSNQPQHF. CDR3 nucleotide sequence: TGTGCCAGCGGACAGAATAGCAATCAGCCCCAGCATTTT.